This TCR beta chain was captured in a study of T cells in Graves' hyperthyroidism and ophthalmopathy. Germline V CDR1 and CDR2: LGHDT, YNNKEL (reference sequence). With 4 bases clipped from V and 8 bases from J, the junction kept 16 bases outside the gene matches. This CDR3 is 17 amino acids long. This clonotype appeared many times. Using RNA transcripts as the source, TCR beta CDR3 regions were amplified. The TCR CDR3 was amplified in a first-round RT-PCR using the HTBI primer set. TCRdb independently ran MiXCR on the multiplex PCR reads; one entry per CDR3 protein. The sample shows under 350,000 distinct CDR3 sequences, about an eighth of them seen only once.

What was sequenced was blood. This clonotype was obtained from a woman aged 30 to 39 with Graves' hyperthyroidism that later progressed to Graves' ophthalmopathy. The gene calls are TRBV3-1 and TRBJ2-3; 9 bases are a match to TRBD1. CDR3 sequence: CASSPSPGQGMAGTQYF. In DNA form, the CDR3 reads TGTGCCAGCAGCCCCAGTCCTGGACAGGGGATGGCGGGTACGCAGTATTTT.